The 5 T cell receptor beta chains below all came from one sample that was sequenced in a study of T-cell memory formation after mild COVID-19 (dated by TCRdb to about 2021). Preparation of the library involved 5' RACE. Sequencing was carried out with an Illumina NovaSeq 6000. TCRdb trimmed public reads at Q25 via fastp, called clones via MiXCR and kept in-frame beta chains. Rows merge per CDR3 protein into single entries with the most common DNA and genes. The sample has fewer than 300,000 distinct CDR3 sequences on record, around 17% of them singletons. The ten largest clones add up to 23% of the sample. Sequencing was done on a sample of PBMCs or a T cell subset sorted from them (not recorded which). The source of these receptors is a man between 18 and 29 years old who had mild COVID-19 (a few samples of this study predate the infection). The sample titles of this study are shuffled in the database, so cell type and time point are left out; the donor was told from shared clones.

In its sample, this clonotype was seen a few times. The J gene is TRBJ2-2, the V gene TRBV5-1, with a weak D call TRBD1 (6 bases). Germline CDR1 reads SGHRS; CDR2 reads YFSETQ. With 0 bases removed from V and 4 bases from J, the gap between germline ends came to 7 bases. The CDR3 is made up of 14 amino acids. In nucleotides, the CDR3 is TGCGCCAGCAGCTTGGCCAGGGGCACCGGGGAGCTGTTTTTT. Translating gives CASSLARGTGELFF.

This clonotype was counted at least ten times. The V and J genes are TRBV28 and TRBJ2-7; perhaps TRBD1 as D (8 bases). V lost 4 bases to trimming and J lost 11 bases, with 24 bases between them. The germline V gene encodes CDR1 MDHEN and CDR2 SYDVKM. The CDR3 is made up of 15 amino acids. For the CDR3, the DNA is TGTGCCAGCAGTTCACCCGGACAGGGAGGGAGTGGGGAGTACTTC. It encodes CASSSPGQGGSGEYF.

The V and J genes are TRBV28 and TRBJ1-1; 12 bases map to TRBD1. With 3 bases clipped from V and 10 bases from J, the junction kept 9 bases outside the gene matches. Germline V CDR1 and CDR2: MDHEN, SYDVKM. This CDR3 spans 15 amino acids. This CDR3 reads CASSFVGTGGSAAFF. The CDR3 DNA reads TGTGCCAGCAGTTTTGTTGGGACAGGGGGCTCGGCAGCTTTCTTT.

The chain recombines TRBV2 with TRBJ2-1; D uncertain. V gave up 8 bases and J gave up 9 bases, with 20 bases separating them. CDR3 length: 14 residues. CDR1 and CDR2 (germline): SNHLY, FYNNEI. The CDR3 loop is CASRKDLYSSEQFF. CDR3 DNA: TGTGCCAGCCGAAAAGATCTTTACTCGAGTGAGCAGTTCTTC. The entire variable domain, with the rest obtained from reference TRBV2 and TRBJ2-1, is as follows: EPEVTQTPSHQVTQMGQEVILRCVPISNHLYFYWYRQILGQKVEFLVSFYNNEISEKSEIFDDQFSVERPDGSNFTLKIRSTKLEDSAMYFCASRKDLYSSEQFFGPGTRLTVL.

The chain links TRBV11-2 to TRBJ2-3, with D hard to call. Germline CDR1 reads SGHAT; CDR2 reads FQNNGV. The CDR3 is made up of 11 amino acids. V was trimmed by 5 bases and J by 8 bases, leaving 8 bases between them. The CDR3 loop is CASSLSATQYF. The CDR3 DNA follows: TGTGCCAGCAGCCTGTCGGCTACGCAGTATTTT. The complete variable domain, with remaining parts taken from reference TRBV11-2 and TRBJ2-3, reads EAGVAQSPRYKIIEKRQSVAFWCNPISGHATLYWYQQILGQGPKLLIQFQNNGVVDDSQLPKDRFSAERLKGVDSTLKIQPAKLEDSAVYLCASSLSATQYFGPGTRLTVL.